The entry below describes one T cell receptor (beta chain). The sample belongs to a study of blood T cell repertoires in COVID-19. In the original analysis: It was from reference gene primer amplification that nucleated cell counts were estimated. Sequenced by immunoSEQ multiplex PCR; TCRdb stores in-frame clones only, minus some. V, J and clone size derive from that table, while D and trimming were established from the DNA sequence. Of 250,000 or so clones detected, 70% to 90% appear once; the ten largest clones hold 0.7% to 0.85%. Trimming removed 0 bases from V and 4 bases from J; junction bases left unmatched: 8. The length of the CDR3 is 16 residues. CDR1 is SGHRS, CDR2 YFSETQ, per germline.

Sequencing used peripheral blood. The genes are TRBV5-1 and TRBJ2-3; 7 bases are shared with TRBD2. This sequence was found in a woman aged 25-40 years with acute or convalescent COVID-19. CDR3 sequence: CASSLDGGGPADTQYF. CDR3 nucleotides: TGCGCCAGCAGCTTGGATGGGGGAGGGCCCGCAGATACGCAGTATTTT.